The rows below give T cell receptor beta chains drawn from one sample of a study of CD8 T cells in ankylosing spondylitis. TCRdb recomputed calls from the 5' RACE reads with MiXCR, one row per CDR3 protein. The sample includes fewer than 550,000 distinct CDR3 sequences, approximately 5.3% of them seen just once. The sequenced sample was blood, either unsorted or a sorted T cell fraction (not recorded which). The receptor set was obtained from a male donor with ankylosing spondylitis. Each CDR3 is given with its conserved first and last residue. The order of the fields is V gene, D gene, clone size, J gene, CDR3 DNA, CDR3 protein. The D gene is left open where the match is weak. Size is omitted from some rows. Given values are once, few, many or a class for expanded clones.

TRBV3-1,-,few,TRBJ1-1,TGTGCCAGCAGCCAAGCTTTCGCCCAGAACACTGAAGCTTTCTTT,CASSQAFAQNTEAFF
TRBV7-2,TRBD1,many,TRBJ1-2,TGTGCCAGCAGCCACCCGGGACAGGGAAGGGATACGTATGGCTACACCTTC,CASSHPGQGRDTYGYTF
TRBV20-1,TRBD1,many,TRBJ2-7,TGCAGTGCTAGGACGCCGGGACAGAACCACTACGAGCAGTACTTC,CSARTPGQNHYEQYF
TRBV12-3/TRBV12-4,-,many,TRBJ2-5,TGTGCCAGCAGCCCTCGGGGCCAAGAGACCCAGTACTTC,CASSPRGQETQYF
TRBV9,-,many,TRBJ2-3,TGTGCCAGCAGCGTTCGTCGCGCCCACACAGATACGCAGTATTTT,CASSVRRAHTDTQYF
TRBV20-1,TRBD1,many,TRBJ2-7,TGCAGTGCTCCAGACAGGGGCTACGAGCAGTACTTC,CSAPDRGYEQYF
TRBV7-2,-,many,TRBJ2-3,TGTGCCAGCCTCCTGCGAGCCGGCACAGATACGCAGTATTTT,CASLLRAGTDTQYF
TRBV7-9,TRBD2,many,TRBJ2-1,TGTGCCAGCAGCCAAACCGGGACTAGCCAGATCGATGAGCAGTTCTTC,CASSQTGTSQIDEQFF
TRBV5-6,TRBD2,-,TRBJ2-2,TGTGCCAGCATCGGGGGGGGACAACCCAACACCGGGGAGCTGTTTTTT,CASIGGGQPNTGELFF
TRBV20-1,TRBD1,many,TRBJ1-2,TGCAGTGCTAAACCCAGGGGGCCCTATGGCTACACCTTC,CSAKPRGPYGYTF
TRBV5-1,TRBD2,many,TRBJ2-1,TGCGCCAGCAGCTTGCTGACTAGCGGGAGGGCTGAGCAGTTCTTC,CASSLLTSGRAEQFF
TRBV20-1,TRBD2,few,TRBJ2-2,TGCAGTGCTCGGGGACGTACTAGCGTTAGCACCGGGGAGCTGTTTTTT,CSARGRTSVSTGELFF
TRBV7-2,TRBD2,many,TRBJ2-3,TGTGCCAGCAGCTTAATGGCGGGAGGGCTGGGAGATACGCAGTATTTT,CASSLMAGGLGDTQYF
TRBV4-3,-,many,TRBJ1-4,TGCGCCAGCAGCCAAGATTGGGCAGGGCAGGGTGAAAAACTGTTTTTT,CASSQDWAGQGEKLFF
TRBV7-9,-,few,TRBJ2-7,TGTGCCAGCAGCTTAGCGTTAGCCCGCGGCGAGCAGTACTTC,CASSLALARGEQYF
TRBV20-1,-,many,TRBJ1-2,TGCAGTGCTAGGGGACGGCACTATGGCTACACCTTC,CSARGRHYGYTF
TRBV7-2,-,many,TRBJ2-6,TGTGCCAGGGACAGCTCTGGGGCCAACGTCCTGACTTTC,CARDSSGANVLTF
TRBV27,-,-,TRBJ1-1,TGTGCCAGCAGTTTCGCGGGTGAGAACACTGAAGCTTTCTTT,CASSFAGENTEAFF
TRBV6-1,-,many,TRBJ2-7,TGTGCCAGCAGTGAAGTCGGGGGCAACGAGCAGTACTTC,CASSEVGGNEQYF
TRBV5-5,TRBD1,few,TRBJ2-7,TGTGCCAGCAGTCGTGCCGGGACAGGGTTCTCCTACGAGCAGTACTTC,CASSRAGTGFSYEQYF
TRBV5-4,-,many,TRBJ2-2,TGTGCCAGCAGCACCCCAGGGAAGGAGCTGTTTTTT,CASSTPGKELFF
TRBV20-1,-,many,TRBJ2-3,TGCAGTGCTGCCCGGACGAGAATTGCAGATACGCAGTATTTT,CSAARTRIADTQYF
TRBV7-7,-,many,TRBJ2-1,TGTGCTAGCAGCTTAGGCACCCAGGGCTTCGAGCAGTTCTTC,CASSLGTQGFEQFF
TRBV20-1,TRBD2,many,TRBJ2-1,TGCAGTGCCAATCCGGGACTAGCGGGGGGAAATGAGCAGTTCTTC,CSANPGLAGGNEQFF
TRBV5-8,-,-,TRBJ2-7,TGTGCCATCAGCCCCGGGTTCCGGGGGGAGCAGTACTTC,CAISPGFRGEQYF
TRBV12-3/TRBV12-4,TRBD2,many,TRBJ2-1,TGTGCCAGCAGTTTAGTAGCTAGCGGGAGGGAGCAGTTCTTC,CASSLVASGREQFF
TRBV11-2,TRBD2,many,TRBJ2-1,TGTGCCAGCAGCTTAGATAACGGCGGGGGGAACAATGAGCAGTTCTTC,CASSLDNGGGNNEQFF
TRBV20-1,TRBD2,many,TRBJ2-1,TGCAGTGCAACCCTAGCGGGAGCTATCTACAATGAGCAGTTCTTC,CSATLAGAIYNEQFF
TRBV20-1,-,many,TRBJ2-1,TGCAGTGCTGTGGTCCCTGGGCTAGCCTACAATGAGCAGTTCTTC,CSAVVPGLAYNEQFF
TRBV6-2/TRBV6-3,-,many,TRBJ1-5,TGTGCCAGCAAGCCACGGAATCAGCCCCAGCATTTT,CASKPRNQPQHF
TRBV7-9,TRBD1,many,TRBJ2-2,TGTGCCAGCAGCCATAGCGACAGGGGATACACCGGGGAGCTGTTTTTT,CASSHSDRGYTGELFF
TRBV3-1,-,many,TRBJ1-1,TGTGCCAGCAGCCAAGATTTGACTGAAGCTTTCTTT,CASSQDLTEAFF
TRBV20-1,TRBD2,-,TRBJ2-3,TGCAGTGCTAGCTCAGCGGGGGCTCTAGATACGCAGTATTTT,CSASSAGALDTQYF
TRBV20-1,TRBD2,many,TRBJ2-7,TGCAGTGCTTCCCCGGGACTAGGCTACGAGCAGTACTTC,CSASPGLGYEQYF
TRBV4-3,-,many,TRBJ2-2,TGCGCCAGCAGCCAAGGGTCGGGAGCGAACACCGGGGAGCTGTTTTTT,CASSQGSGANTGELFF
TRBV4-1,-,many,TRBJ2-5,TGCGCCAGCAGCCCAAGGGGGAACCAAGAGACCCAGTACTTC,CASSPRGNQETQYF
TRBV12-3/TRBV12-4,-,many,TRBJ2-5,TGTGCCAGCAGTTGGAGGGGATACCAAGAGACCCAGTACTTC,CASSWRGYQETQYF
TRBV12-3/TRBV12-4,TRBD1,many,TRBJ1-2,TGTGCCAGCAGTTCCCGGGACAGTCCTCGATACACCTTC,CASSSRDSPRYTF
TRBV4-2,TRBD1,many,TRBJ1-5,TGTGCCAGCAGCCAAGTCGACAGGGGAAATCAGCCCCAGCATTTT,CASSQVDRGNQPQHF
TRBV2,-,many,TRBJ1-5,TGTGCCATCCATATCGGACCCTCTTATAGCAATCAGCCCCAGCATTTT,CAIHIGPSYSNQPQHF
TRBV20-1,-,many,TRBJ2-4,TGCAGTGCTGTATCCACCGGGGTGCTCGGGGACATTCAGTACTTC,CSAVSTGVLGDIQYF
TRBV4-1,-,many,TRBJ2-7,TGCGCCAGCAGCGACCGGGACTCAAAGTACGAGCAGTACTTC,CASSDRDSKYEQYF
TRBV7-8,TRBD2,many,TRBJ2-1,TGTGCCAGCAGAGCCCTCCAACTAGCGGGAAAACTCGATGAGCAGTTCTTC,CASRALQLAGKLDEQFF
TRBV27,-,many,TRBJ2-1,TGTGCCAGCAGTTTTTGGGGGGACGGCGATGAGCAGTTCTTC,CASSFWGDGDEQFF
TRBV12-3/TRBV12-4,-,-,TRBJ2-5,TGTGCCAGCGGTGGCAGCGGCCCAGAGACCCAGTACTTC,CASGGSGPETQYF
TRBV11-2,TRBD1,many,TRBJ2-3,TGTGCCAGCAGCCCGTTGGGGACAGGGAGGTCGGATACGCAGTATTTT,CASSPLGTGRSDTQYF
TRBV10-3,-,many,TRBJ2-1,TGTGCCATCAGTGAGTCGATGGTAGCCTATGAGCAGTTCTTC,CAISESMVAYEQFF
TRBV6-1,TRBD1,many,TRBJ2-1,TGTGCCAGCAGCTTCGGAACGGGACAGGGGGCGCATAATGAGCAGTTCTTC,CASSFGTGQGAHNEQFF
TRBV5-6,-,-,TRBJ2-2,TGTGCCAGCAGCCCCCGGCCCCTGGAGCTGTTTTTT,CASSPRPLELFF
TRBV18,-,many,TRBJ2-1,TGTGCCAGCTCACCAGAAAGGTGGTCCTACAATGAGCAGTTCTTC,CASSPERWSYNEQFF
TRBV28,-,many,TRBJ2-5,TGTGCCATCTCCGGGACTCAAGAGACCCAGTACTTC,CAISGTQETQYF
TRBV5-1,TRBD1,many,TRBJ1-1,TGCGCCAGCAGCCCAGACAGGGAGAAGAACACTGAAGCTTTCTTT,CASSPDREKNTEAFF
TRBV15,TRBD2,many,TRBJ2-4,TGTGCCACCAGCAGAGAGGGCGGCCAGATGGGAGGGGACATTCAGTACTTC,CATSREGGQMGGDIQYF
TRBV5-1,-,-,TRBJ2-3,TGCGCCAGCAGCTATGGACGGGACGTTAACACAGATACGCAGTATTTT,CASSYGRDVNTDTQYF
TRBV7-6,-,many,TRBJ1-1,TGTGCCAGACAGGCAATGAACACTGAAGCTTTCTTT,CARQAMNTEAFF